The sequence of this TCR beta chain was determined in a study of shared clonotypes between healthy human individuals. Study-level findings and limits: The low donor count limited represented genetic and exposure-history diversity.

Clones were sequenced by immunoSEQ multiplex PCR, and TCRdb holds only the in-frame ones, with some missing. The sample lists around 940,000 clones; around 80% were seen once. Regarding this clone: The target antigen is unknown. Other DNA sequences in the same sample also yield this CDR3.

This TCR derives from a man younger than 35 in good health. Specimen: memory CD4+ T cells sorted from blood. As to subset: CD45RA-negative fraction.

In DNA, the CDR3 is TGCAGCGTTGGAGGGGCCCTGAACACCGGGGAGCTGTTTTTT. Its translation: CSVGGALNTGELFF. This chain uses TRBV29-1 with TRBJ2-2; D may correspond to TRBD1 or TRBD2 (5 bases each). CDR3 length: 14 amino acids. Trimming removed 4 bases at V and 1 base at J, with 10 bases between. CDR1 and CDR2 from the germline V gene are SQVTM and ANQGSEA.